This T cell receptor beta chain was sequenced in a study of metastatic and nonmetastatic thyroid tumors. Treatment of any kind had been given to no patient before thyroid surgery. With MiXCR, TCRdb reprocessed the PCR reads. The sample records about 19,000 clones, approximately 32% being singletons. This clone has just a few counts. Germline values: CDR1 MNHEY, CDR2 SMNVEV (reference sequence). The CDR3 spans 14 residues. The V end lost 6 bases, the J end lost 9 bases, and 15 bases lay between the germline ends. The specimen sequenced was adjacent normal tissue. V is TRBV27 and J is TRBJ1-6; possibly TRBD1 for D (5 bases). This clonotype was sampled from a female donor with papillary thyroid cancer or a benign thyroid nodule (not recorded which). Some clones in this sample may be carry-over from other donors' samples. The CDR3 here is CASRGRPSVSPLHF. Written as DNA, the CDR3 is TGTGCCAGCAGGGGACGCCCAAGTGTTTCACCCCTCCACTTT.